These T cell receptor beta chains were read from a single sample in a study of cytomegalovirus exposure and HLA in healthy donors. Clones were sequenced by immunoSEQ multiplex PCR, and TCRdb holds only the in-frame ones, with some missing. Of around 100,000 clones listed, around 67% are singletons. The sequencing sample was made of PBMCs. The receptors shown here come from a woman between 50 and 59 years old in good health and CMV-seronegative. Both conserved end residues are part of each CDR3. A D gene is named only where the DNA matches it firmly. Clone size is shown for a subset of rows, as once, few, many or a class of expanded clone.

v_gene: TRBV29-1; j_gene: TRBJ2-3; d_gene: TRBD2; abundance: NA; CDR3nt: TGCAGCGTGGACGGGACTAGCGTACACAGGAGCACAGATACGCAGTATTTT; CDR3aa: CSVDGTSVHRSTDTQYF
v_gene: TRBV10-2; j_gene: TRBJ2-1; d_gene: TRBD2; abundance: NA; CDR3nt: TGCGCCAGCAGACCCGGGACTAGGGGCGGCAATGAGCAGTTCTTC; CDR3aa: CASRPGTRGGNEQFF
v_gene: TRBV11-3; j_gene: TRBJ2-1; d_gene: NA; abundance: NA; CDR3nt: TGTGCCAGCAGCTTGGCAGGGGGGCGGCGAAACAATGAGCAGTTCTTC; CDR3aa: CASSLAGGRRNNEQFF
v_gene: TRBV10-3; j_gene: TRBJ2-5; d_gene: NA; abundance: NA; CDR3nt: TGTGCCATCAGTGAAAGCGGGGAGACCCAGTACTTC; CDR3aa: CAISESGETQYF
v_gene: TRBV29-1; j_gene: TRBJ1-2; d_gene: TRBD1; abundance: NA; CDR3nt: TGCAGCGCTGGACAGGGTCCAGAGTTGCGGGGCTACACCTTC; CDR3aa: CSAGQGPELRGYTF
v_gene: TRBV27; j_gene: TRBJ2-3; d_gene: TRBD2; abundance: few; CDR3nt: TGTGCCAGTCAGCGGGAGGGAGGTACGCAGTATTTT; CDR3aa: CASQREGGTQYF
v_gene: TRBV7-7; j_gene: TRBJ2-5; d_gene: NA; abundance: NA; CDR3nt: TGTGCCAGCAGCTTATTCACAGGGAAACAAGAGACCCAGTACTTC; CDR3aa: CASSLFTGKQETQYF
v_gene: TRBV9; j_gene: TRBJ2-5; d_gene: TRBD2; abundance: NA; CDR3nt: TGTGCCAACAGGGAACTAGCGGGAGTCGAGACCCAGTACTTC; CDR3aa: CANRELAGVETQYF
v_gene: TRBV5-6; j_gene: TRBJ1-2; d_gene: NA; abundance: NA; CDR3nt: TGTGCCAGCAGCTCCTGGGGAGATGGCTACACCTTC; CDR3aa: CASSSWGDGYTF
v_gene: TRBV5-5; j_gene: TRBJ1-2; d_gene: NA; abundance: NA; CDR3nt: TGTGCCAGCAGCTTGGGACATAGGGGGGGCTACACCTTC; CDR3aa: CASSLGHRGGYTF
v_gene: TRBV2; j_gene: TRBJ2-7; d_gene: NA; abundance: once; CDR3nt: TGTGCCAGCAGTTTACTACGGGACACCGTCCACTACGAGCAGTACTTC; CDR3aa: CASSLLRDTVHYEQYF
v_gene: TRBV4-1; j_gene: TRBJ2-7; d_gene: TRBD2; abundance: NA; CDR3nt: TGCGCCAGCAGCCAAGTTCCTAGCGGGGGGCCTGGGCAGTACTTC; CDR3aa: CASSQVPSGGPGQYF
v_gene: TRBV11-2; j_gene: TRBJ1-1; d_gene: NA; abundance: NA; CDR3nt: TGTGCCAGCACCTACGAGGAACGTGAAGCTTTCTTT; CDR3aa: CASTYEEREAFF
v_gene: TRBV19; j_gene: TRBJ1-6; d_gene: TRBD1; abundance: NA; CDR3nt: TGTGCCAGTAGTATAGAATCGGGACAGGGTAGTTCACCCCTCCACTTT; CDR3aa: CASSIESGQGSSPLHF
v_gene: TRBV13; j_gene: TRBJ2-7; d_gene: TRBD2; abundance: NA; CDR3nt: TGTGCCAGCAAAACTAGCGGCCTCTACGAGCAGTACTTC; CDR3aa: CASKTSGLYEQYF
v_gene: TRBV29-1; j_gene: TRBJ2-2; d_gene: NA; abundance: NA; CDR3nt: TGCAGCGTTGTTAAAACGGCCGGGGAGCTGTTTTTT; CDR3aa: CSVVKTAGELFF
v_gene: TRBV6-4; j_gene: TRBJ2-2; d_gene: NA; abundance: NA; CDR3nt: TGTGCCAGCAGTGCGACACAGGCGACGAACACCGGGGAGCTGTTTTTT; CDR3aa: CASSATQATNTGELFF
v_gene: TRBV4-1; j_gene: TRBJ1-6; d_gene: TRBD1; abundance: NA; CDR3nt: TGCGCCAGCAGCCAAGCCGGGACAGCAAATTCACCCCTCCACTTT; CDR3aa: CASSQAGTANSPLHF
v_gene: TRBV9; j_gene: TRBJ2-1; d_gene: TRBD2; abundance: once; CDR3nt: TGTGCCAGCAGCCGCTCTAGCGGGGTAAGGGAGCAGTTCTTC; CDR3aa: CASSRSSGVREQFF
v_gene: TRBV7-8; j_gene: TRBJ2-2; d_gene: NA; abundance: NA; CDR3nt: TGTGCCAGCAGCGGGTCGGGGGCCGGGGAGCTGTTTTTT; CDR3aa: CASSGSGAGELFF
v_gene: TRBV21-1; j_gene: TRBJ2-3; d_gene: NA; abundance: NA; CDR3nt: TGTGCCAGCAGCAAAAGAGACGGACTAGCGGGAGAAGGTGGCACAGATACGCAGTATTTT; CDR3aa: CASSKRDGLAGEGGTDTQYF
v_gene: TRBV18; j_gene: TRBJ2-1; d_gene: TRBD2; abundance: NA; CDR3nt: TGTGCCAGCTCACTAACTAGCGGCTCCTACAATGAGCAGTTCTTC; CDR3aa: CASSLTSGSYNEQFF
v_gene: TRBV29-1; j_gene: TRBJ2-1; d_gene: NA; abundance: NA; CDR3nt: TGCAGCGTCCCTTTAGGGGGGGGGAAAGTCAATGAGCAGTTCTTC; CDR3aa: CSVPLGGGKVNEQFF
v_gene: TRBV18; j_gene: TRBJ1-6; d_gene: TRBD1; abundance: NA; CDR3nt: TGTGCCAGCTCACCACAGGGGGCGCGAAATAATTCACCCCTCCACTTT; CDR3aa: CASSPQGARNNSPLHF
v_gene: TRBV18; j_gene: TRBJ1-4; d_gene: TRBD1; abundance: NA; CDR3nt: TGTGCCAGCTCAACCGGGACAGATAATGAAAAACTGTTTTTT; CDR3aa: CASSTGTDNEKLFF
v_gene: TRBV6-6; j_gene: TRBJ2-1; d_gene: TRBD2; abundance: NA; CDR3nt: TGTGCCAGCAGTGCAGCGGGGGATTACAATGAGCAGTTCTTC; CDR3aa: CASSAAGDYNEQFF
v_gene: TRBV2; j_gene: TRBJ1-2; d_gene: NA; abundance: NA; CDR3nt: NA; CDR3aa: CASTFGTGSIHTF
v_gene: TRBV2; j_gene: TRBJ1-2; d_gene: NA; abundance: few; CDR3nt: TGTGCCAGCAGTGAAGAAGGGGTACGGGGCTACACCTTC; CDR3aa: CASSEEGVRGYTF
v_gene: TRBV28; j_gene: TRBJ2-3; d_gene: NA; abundance: NA; CDR3nt: TGTGCCAGCAGTACTAGGCCGGGGACAGATACGCAGTATTTT; CDR3aa: CASSTRPGTDTQYF
v_gene: TRBV20-1; j_gene: TRBJ2-2; d_gene: NA; abundance: NA; CDR3nt: TGCAGTGCGCGAGTTAACGAGGAGCTGTTTTTT; CDR3aa: CSARVNEELFF
v_gene: TRBV11-3; j_gene: TRBJ1-4; d_gene: NA; abundance: once; CDR3nt: TGTGCCAGCAGCCCTGGACAGATTGCAACTAATGAAAAACTGTTTTTT; CDR3aa: CASSPGQIATNEKLFF
v_gene: TRBV29-1; j_gene: TRBJ2-3; d_gene: NA; abundance: NA; CDR3nt: TGCAGCGTTCTTCGAATTGGCTTCACAGATACGCAGTATTTT; CDR3aa: CSVLRIGFTDTQYF
v_gene: TRBV11-2; j_gene: TRBJ2-5; d_gene: TRBD2; abundance: NA; CDR3nt: TGTGCCAGCAGCTTAGTCCCGGGAGGGGTGGAGACCCAGTACTTC; CDR3aa: CASSLVPGGVETQYF
v_gene: TRBV27; j_gene: TRBJ1-4; d_gene: TRBD1; abundance: NA; CDR3nt: TGTGCCAGCAGGAGTTGGTCGCACAGGGGGAACGAAAAACTGTTTTTT; CDR3aa: CASRSWSHRGNEKLFF
v_gene: TRBV6-1; j_gene: TRBJ2-6; d_gene: NA; abundance: NA; CDR3nt: TGTGCCAGCAGTCCGCAGCGGAGCGGGGCCAACGTCCTGACTTTC; CDR3aa: CASSPQRSGANVLTF
v_gene: TRBV5-1; j_gene: TRBJ2-7; d_gene: NA; abundance: NA; CDR3nt: TGCGCCAGCAGCCCAGGGAAGGAGTCCTACGAGCAGTACTTC; CDR3aa: CASSPGKESYEQYF
v_gene: TRBV2; j_gene: TRBJ2-7; d_gene: NA; abundance: NA; CDR3nt: TGTGCCAGCGGCGCACGGGATGGAGGGGAGCAGTACTTC; CDR3aa: CASGARDGGEQYF
v_gene: TRBV15; j_gene: TRBJ2-3; d_gene: NA; abundance: NA; CDR3nt: TGTGCCACCAGCAGAGATGCGGGCACAGATACGCAGTATTTT; CDR3aa: CATSRDAGTDTQYF
v_gene: TRBV9; j_gene: TRBJ2-3; d_gene: NA; abundance: NA; CDR3nt: TGTGCCAGCAGCGTTACGGGAGTACTTTCAGATACGCAGTATTTT; CDR3aa: CASSVTGVLSDTQYF
v_gene: TRBV5-1; j_gene: TRBJ2-2; d_gene: NA; abundance: few; CDR3nt: TGCGCCAGCAGCTTGATACTAGAGGCGAACACCGGGGAGCTGTTTTTT; CDR3aa: CASSLILEANTGELFF
v_gene: TRBV5-1; j_gene: TRBJ1-6; d_gene: TRBD1; abundance: NA; CDR3nt: TGCGCCAGCAGCGAAACAGGGGCAGAATCACCCCTCCACTTT; CDR3aa: CASSETGAESPLHF
v_gene: TRBV30; j_gene: TRBJ1-6; d_gene: NA; abundance: NA; CDR3nt: TGTGCCTGGAACCCACGTCATACGGTTAGCTCCTATAATTCACCCCTCCACTTT; CDR3aa: CAWNPRHTVSSYNSPLHF
v_gene: TRBV19; j_gene: TRBJ2-1; d_gene: NA; abundance: NA; CDR3nt: TGTGCCAGTAGTACAGGTGGCTACGAGCAGTTCTTC; CDR3aa: CASSTGGYEQFF
v_gene: TRBV2; j_gene: TRBJ2-1; d_gene: TRBD2; abundance: NA; CDR3nt: TGTGCCAGCAGGACTCTAGCGGGGGGTATCAATGAGCAGTTCTTC; CDR3aa: CASRTLAGGINEQFF
v_gene: TRBV11-2; j_gene: TRBJ2-7; d_gene: NA; abundance: few; CDR3nt: TGTGCCAGCAGCTTAGATCGGGGATACGAGCAGTACTTC; CDR3aa: CASSLDRGYEQYF